The clone carrying this T cell receptor (beta chain) appeared a single time. Its target is not known. Germline CDR1 and CDR2: MNHNS and SASEGT. The V end was cut by 1 base, the J end by 4 bases, with 13 bases between. This CDR3 has 15 residues. These data originate in a study of T cells in Graves' hyperthyroidism and ophthalmopathy. Amplification of TCR beta CDR3 regions was performed using RNA transcripts as template. First-round RT-PCR of the TCR CDR3 relied on the HTBI primer set. TCRdb ran MiXCR on the multiplex PCR reads and lists one entry per CDR3 protein. The repertoire includes hundreds of thousands of distinct CDR3 sequences, 30% to 40% of them detected once, and approximately 31% sits in the top ten. An absence of ophthalmopathy progression within 18 months meant stable Graves' hyperthyroidism. The study enrolled patients aged 18 to 65 with newly diagnosed hyperthyroidism of under 2 months' duration.

Study conclusions and caveats: The model identified upcoming ophthalmopathy a median about 6.5 months ahead of onset. Blood also contained most expanded thyroid clonotypes above 0.001.

The chain uses TRBV6-1 and TRBJ1-2; D call uncertain. The TCR comes from a woman in her 40s with Graves' hyperthyroidism. The sample consisted of blood. The CDR3: CASSEEGRSTYGYTF. The CDR3, as DNA: TGTGCCAGCAGTGAAGAGGGCAGGAGCACCTATGGCTACACCTTC.